This entry lists 27 T cell receptor beta chains sequenced from one sample in a study of shared clonotypes between healthy human individuals. The method was immunoSEQ multiplex PCR; TCRdb's version includes in-frame clones alone and lacks a portion of them. Here the sample spans about 680,000 clones, around three quarters being singletons. The sequenced material came from memory CD4+ T cells sorted from blood. The subset was: CD45RA-negative fraction. Source of these receptors: a woman in her 30s in good health.

This chain joins TRBV10-2 and TRBJ2-1; D call uncertain. This CDR3 spans 11 amino acids. V lost 3 bases and J lost 6, with 3 bases in between. The V gene's germline CDR1 is WSHSY and CDR2 SAAADI. CDR3 loop: CASSEGNEQFF. The CDR3 nucleotides read TGCGCCAGCAGTGAAGGCAATGAGCAGTTCTTC.

V gene TRBV11-2 combines with J gene TRBJ2-7, with D maybe TRBD2 (5 bases). Trimming left V 1 base short and J 6 bases short, with 16 bases between. Germline CDR1 and CDR2: SGHAT and FQNNGV. This CDR3 spans 15 amino acids. The CDR3 here is CASSLVFRQRGEQYF. In DNA, the CDR3 is TGTGCCAGCAGCTTAGTGTTCAGGCAACGGGGCGAGCAGTACTTC.

The chain carries TRBV10-3 and TRBJ1-1; the match to TRBD1 covers 8 bases. Germline trimming cut 2 bases from V and 3 bases from J; bases unmatched to any gene: 8. CDR1 is ENHRY, CDR2 SYGVKD, per germline. This CDR3 spans 16 amino acids. The DNA of the CDR3 is TGTGCCATCAGTGAGCCCGGACAGGGTGGGCACACTGAAGCTTTCTTT. This codes for CAISEPGQGGHTEAFF.

This clone has just a few counts. The genes are TRBV5-1 and TRBJ2-7, with unresolved D. Trimming cost V 0 bases and J 3 bases, with 13 bases left between them. The CDR3 runs to 15 residues. Germline V CDR1 and CDR2: SGHRS, YFSETQ. In DNA, the CDR3 is TGCGCCAGCAGCTTGGCCAACGAACACATCTACGAGCAGTACTTC. Amino acid sequence: CASSLANEHIYEQYF. Complete variable domain (other parts from reference TRBV5-1 and TRBJ2-7): KAGVTQTPRYLIKTRGQQVTLSCSPISGHRSVSWYQQTPGQGLQFLFEYFSETQRNKGNFPGRFSGRQFSNSRSEMNVSTLELGDSALYLCASSLANEHIYEQYFGPGTRLTVT.

The chain's CDR3 is CASSSGTETQYF. The CDR3 DNA sequence: TGTGCCAGTAGTAGCGGGACGGAGACCCAGTACTTC. This sequence joins TRBV19 and TRBJ2-5; perhaps TRBD2 as D (6 bases). Per the germline V gene, CDR1 is LNHDA and CDR2 is SQIVND (reference sequence). This CDR3 spans 12 amino acids. V was trimmed by 4 bases and J by 5 bases, leaving 8 bases between them. The entire variable domain, with the rest obtained from reference TRBV19 and TRBJ2-5, is as follows: DGGITQSPKYLFRKEGQNVTLSCEQNLNHDAMYWYRQDPGQGLRLIYYSQIVNDFQKGDIAEGYSVSREKKESFPLTVTSAQKNPTAFYLCASSSGTETQYFGPGTRLLVL.

This clone has just one count. This sequence joins TRBV7-6 and TRBJ1-2, with no clear D. Trimming left V 1 base short and J 8 bases short, with 14 bases between. This CDR3 is built from 14 residues. Looked up from germline, CDR1 is SGHVS and CDR2 is FNYEAQ. The CDR3 coding sequence is TGTGCCAGCAGCTTAGTGGCCGGGGAAGAAGGCTACACCTTC. Translated: CASSLVAGEEGYTF.

V usage is TRBV2 and J usage is TRBJ2-2; 9 bases align to TRBD1. Germline trimming cut 8 bases from V and 4 bases from J; bases unmatched to any gene: 8. The CDR3 consists of 15 residues. Germline assignment: CDR1 SNHLY and CDR2 FYNNEI. CDR3 nucleotide sequence: TGTGCCAGCCGGGACCAGACAGGGGGCACCGGGGAGCTGTTTTTT. Translating it yields CASRDQTGGTGELFF.

This chain uses TRBV27 with TRBJ2-5; TRBD1 agrees at 10 bases. The CDR3 is made up of 15 amino acids. The V segment lost 5 bases and the J segment 9 bases; nucleotides outside the gene matches: 12. Germline values: CDR1 MNHEY, CDR2 SMNVEV (reference sequence). CDR3 bases: TGTGCCAGCAGTCCGACAGGGGGCTGGGTGGCCTCCCAGTACTTC. Its translation is CASSPTGGWVASQYF.

The rearrangement links TRBV7-8 to TRBJ1-1; TRBD1 matches at 7 bases. V was clipped by 2 bases and J by 7 bases; unmatched bases: 1. This CDR3 is 12 amino acids long. Germline loops: CDR1 SGHVS, CDR2 FQNEAQ. As DNA, the CDR3 is TGTGCCAGCAGCTTATGGGACAGTGAAGCTTTCTTT. This codes for CASSLWDSEAFF.

The J gene is TRBJ2-7, the V gene TRBV6-5; D is possibly TRBD1 or TRBD2 (5 bases each). This CDR3 has 13 residues. CDR1 MNHEY and CDR2 SVGAGI come from the germline V gene. The germline V and J ends were trimmed by 10 bases and 0 bases, with 13 bases remaining between them. This CDR3 reads CATRGTASYEQYF. The CDR3 region has the DNA TGTGCCACCCGAGGGACGGCCTCCTACGAGCAGTACTTC.

The chain is built from TRBV7-8 and TRBJ2-2; weak D call: TRBD2 (5 bases). The CDR3 sequence is 18 residues long. Germline V CDR1 and CDR2: SGHVS, FQNEAQ. Trimming left V 0 bases short and J 4 bases short, with 18 bases between. The DNA of the CDR3 is TGTGCCAGCAGCTTAGCCCGATCGGGGATCAGAGTCACCGGGGAGCTGTTTTTT. It encodes CASSLARSGIRVTGELFF.

This rearrangement joins TRBV7-8 to TRBJ2-3, with D possibly TRBD2 on 5 matching bases. The CDR3 has 16 residues. The germline V gene has CDR1 SGHVS and CDR2 FQNEAQ. The V end lost 3 bases, the J end lost 1 base, and 14 bases lay between the germline ends. The CDR3 coding sequence is TGTGCCAGCAGCTTGTTGGGAGAGCTCGGCACAGATACGCAGTATTTT. Residues: CASSLLGELGTDTQYF.

This chain connects TRBV10-2 to TRBJ2-6; D call uncertain. The CDR3 runs 19 residues. The V end lost 4 bases, the J end lost 4 bases, and 23 bases lay between the germline ends. Germline CDR1 WSHSY, CDR2 SAAADI. CDR3 in amino acids: CASSVRLVSGSSGANVLTF. Here the CDR3 DNA reads TGCGCCAGCAGTGTCCGGCTAGTGAGTGGATCGTCGGGGGCCAACGTCCTGACTTTC.

The V call is TRBV7-2, the J call TRBJ1-1, with 8 bases aligning to TRBD1. Germline V lookup: CDR1 SGHTA, CDR2 FQGNSA. With 5 bases clipped from V and 2 bases from J, the junction kept 4 bases outside the gene matches. CDR3 size: 14 residues. Here the CDR3 DNA reads TGTGCCAGCAGCAAGGGACAGGTTAACACTGAAGCTTTCTTT. Amino acid sequence: CASSKGQVNTEAFF.

This chain connects TRBV6-5 to TRBJ2-2, with D possibly being TRBD2 (5 bases). V lost 2 bases, J lost 7 bases, and 8 bases lay in between. The CDR3 totals 13 residues. Germline lookup yields CDR1 MNHEY and CDR2 SVGAGI. CDR3 DNA: TGTGCCAGCAGTTACAATGCGGGCGGGGAGCTGTTTTTT. Encoded protein: CASSYNAGGELFF.

Written as DNA, the CDR3 is TGCGCCAGCAGCCCCGGGACAGTCCGCTACGAGCAGTACTTC. Translated: CASSPGTVRYEQYF. The chain links TRBV5-1 to TRBJ2-7; TRBD1 agrees at 7 bases. CDR1 is SGHRS, CDR2 YFSETQ, per germline. The CDR3 covers 14 residues. Trimming removed 4 bases from V and 3 bases from J; junction bases left unmatched: 7.

This rearrangement joins TRBV4-1 to TRBJ1-3; no clear D gene. There are 15 residues in the CDR3. Germline V lookup: CDR1 MGHRA, CDR2 YSYEKL. V was trimmed by 3 bases and J by 6 bases, leaving 15 bases between them. CDR3 sequence: CASSQPINRVNTIYF. CDR3 coding DNA: TGCGCCAGCAGCCAGCCCATAAACCGGGTAAACACCATATATTTT.

V is TRBV19 and J is TRBJ2-7; D may be TRBD2 (6 bases). Per the germline V gene, CDR1 is LNHDA and CDR2 is SQIVND (reference sequence). Trimming left V 6 bases short and J 0 bases short, with 12 bases between. The CDR3 is made up of 14 amino acids. The CDR3 is CASSRGLSSYEQYF. CDR3 DNA sequence: TGTGCCAGTAGCCGGGGGTTGAGCTCCTACGAGCAGTACTTC. The whole variable domain, remainder taken from reference TRBV19 and TRBJ2-7, is DGGITQSPKYLFRKEGQNVTLSCEQNLNHDAMYWYRQDPGQGLRLIYYSQIVNDFQKGDIAEGYSVSREKKESFPLTVTSAQKNPTAFYLCASSRGLSSYEQYFGPGTRLTVT.

This clone was detected a few times. This chain connects TRBV4-1 to TRBJ2-2, with 7 bases aligning to TRBD2. V dropped 1 base and J dropped 2; count of bases not matched to a gene: 7. Germline V gene data show CDR1 as MGHRA and CDR2 as YSYEKL. The CDR3 contains 17 residues. CDR3 coding DNA: TGCGCCAGCAGCCAAGCCCGCGGGAGACGTAACACCGGGGAGCTGTTTTTT. This gives the protein CASSQARGRRNTGELFF.

This clone was observed a single time. The chain recombines TRBV19 with TRBJ2-6; D unclear. Germline assignment: CDR1 LNHDA and CDR2 SQIVND (reference sequence). Trimming pared 3 bases from V and 0 bases from J, leaving 9 bases between. The CDR3 spans 16 residues. The CDR3 nucleotides read TGTGCCAGTAGTATCCCCAAGACCTCTGGGGCCAACGTCCTGACTTTC. Its protein is CASSIPKTSGANVLTF.

The rearrangement uses TRBV5-1 and TRBJ2-1; 9 nucleotides line up with TRBD2. Unmatched junction bases numbered 6, after V lost 7 bases and J lost 7 bases. CDR1 and CDR2 (germline): SGHRS, YFSETQ. The CDR3 runs to 13 residues. CDR3 region: CASFLAGTNEQFF. As DNA, the CDR3 is TGCGCCAGCTTTCTAGCGGGAACTAATGAGCAGTTCTTC.

This chain uses TRBV19 with TRBJ2-7, with D tentatively TRBD2 (6 bases). The V gene lost 6 bases and the J gene lost 6 bases, with 18 bases spanning the gap. The CDR3 sequence is 14 residues long. From germline, CDR1 is LNHDA and CDR2 SQIVND (reference sequence). The CDR3 here is CASSRGEAPSEQYF. The CDR3 coding sequence is TGTGCCAGTAGCAGAGGGGAGGCCCCGAGCGAGCAGTACTTC.

The rearrangement joins TRBV5-1 to TRBJ2-3; 8 positions agree with TRBD2. This CDR3 contains 15 residues. Unmatched junction bases numbered 6, after V lost 4 bases and J lost 2 bases. The germline gives CDR1 SGHRS, CDR2 YFSETQ. CDR3 loop: CASSRSGSVTDTQYF. CDR3 sequence (DNA): TGCGCCAGCAGCAGAAGCGGGAGTGTCACAGATACGCAGTATTTT.

A remark on this clone: The sample carries other DNA sequences with the same CDR3. The chain uses TRBV28 and TRBJ1-3, with TRBD1 identical over 9 bases. J was trimmed by 7 bases and V by 5 bases; bases with no gene match: 6. CDR1 and CDR2 from the germline V gene are MDHEN and SYDVKM. The CDR3 extends over 14 amino acids. The CDR3: CASSRGQGRNTIYF. In DNA form, the CDR3 reads TGTGCCAGCAGTAGGGGACAGGGAAGGAACACCATATATTTT.

The V gene is TRBV25-1, the J gene TRBJ2-1; possible D gene TRBD1, 6 bases. This CDR3 spans 12 amino acids. V dropped 10 bases and J dropped 3 bases, with 10 bases sitting between them. Germline V CDR1 and CDR2: MGHDK, SYGVNS. CDR3 sequence reads: CATTDSYNEQFF. CDR3 sequence (DNA): TGTGCCACGACGGACAGCTACAATGAGCAGTTCTTC.

CDR3 sequence (DNA): TGTGCCAGCAGCCCCCGGGGTAGCGGGAGTGTCGGTACGCAGTATTTT. Its protein product is CASSPRGSGSVGTQYF. The chain carries TRBV9 and TRBJ2-3; 9 bases fit TRBD2. Losses at the gene ends were 4 bases for V and 8 bases for J; bases not matched to a gene: 14. The germline CDR1 and CDR2 sequences are SGDLS and YYNGEE. This CDR3 is built from 16 residues.

This chain uses TRBV13 with TRBJ2-3, with TRBD1 as a possible D gene (5 bases). Looked up from germline, CDR1 is PRHDT and CDR2 is FYEKMQ (reference sequence). The CDR3 is 16 residues long. The ends were cut back, 2 bases at V and 2 bases at J, with 14 bases in the middle. The CDR3 protein is CASSLWQGGSTDTQYF. The CDR3 coding sequence is TGTGCCAGCAGCTTATGGCAGGGTGGGTCCACAGATACGCAGTATTTT.